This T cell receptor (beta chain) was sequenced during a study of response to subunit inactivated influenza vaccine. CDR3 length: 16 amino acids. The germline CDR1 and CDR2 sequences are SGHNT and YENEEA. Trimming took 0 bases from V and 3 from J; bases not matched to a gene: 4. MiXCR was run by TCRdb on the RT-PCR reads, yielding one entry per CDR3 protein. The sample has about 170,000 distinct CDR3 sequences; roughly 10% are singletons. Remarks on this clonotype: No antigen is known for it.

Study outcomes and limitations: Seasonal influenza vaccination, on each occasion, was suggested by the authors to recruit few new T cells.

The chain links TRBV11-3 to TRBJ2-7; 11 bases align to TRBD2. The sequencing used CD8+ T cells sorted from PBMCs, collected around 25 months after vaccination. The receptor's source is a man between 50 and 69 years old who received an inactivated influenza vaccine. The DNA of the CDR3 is TGTGCCAGCAGCTTAGAGGAGGGGACTAGCGGCTACGAGCAGTACTTC. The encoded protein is CASSLEEGTSGYEQYF.